These T cell receptor beta chains were read from a single sample in a study of T cells in Graves' hyperthyroidism and ophthalmopathy. TCRdb reprocessed the multiplex PCR reads with MiXCR, giving one entry per CDR3 protein. The sample shows 380,000 or so distinct CDR3 sequences, roughly 12% of them seen only once. Input material: blood. The receptors originated from a man aged 25-40 years with Graves' hyperthyroidism that later progressed to Graves' ophthalmopathy. Both conserved end residues are part of each CDR3. Fields, in order: V gene, J gene, clone size, D gene, CDR3 DNA, CDR3 protein. The D gene is left open where the match is weak. The size entry is marked missing in some rows and otherwise reads once, few, many or a size class.

v_gene: TRBV11-3; j_gene: TRBJ1-2; abundance: NA; d_gene: NA; CDR3nt: TGTGCCAGCAGCGGGGCCAGTACATTGTCTAACTATGGCTACACCTTC; CDR3aa: CASSGASTLSNYGYTF
v_gene: TRBV2; j_gene: TRBJ1-2; abundance: many; d_gene: NA; CDR3nt: TGTGCCAGCAGTGAAATCCGGGATTCCGCCTATGGCTACACCTTC; CDR3aa: CASSEIRDSAYGYTF
v_gene: TRBV5-5; j_gene: TRBJ1-2; abundance: many; d_gene: NA; CDR3nt: TGTGCCAGCAGCTTGGACAGCCTAGTCGATTATGGCTACACCTTC; CDR3aa: CASSLDSLVDYGYTF
v_gene: TRBV7-9; j_gene: TRBJ2-4; abundance: many; d_gene: TRBD1; CDR3nt: TGTGCCAGCAGCTTAGTCGAGGGGACAGGTCGAAACATTCAGTACTTC; CDR3aa: CASSLVEGTGRNIQYF
v_gene: TRBV7-9; j_gene: TRBJ2-7; abundance: NA; d_gene: NA; CDR3nt: TGTGCCAGCATCTCCGGGAACTCCTACGAGCAGTACTTC; CDR3aa: CASISGNSYEQYF
v_gene: TRBV28; j_gene: TRBJ1-1; abundance: many; d_gene: NA; CDR3nt: TGTGCCAGCAGCGGGACGAACACTGAAGCTTTCTTT; CDR3aa: CASSGTNTEAFF
v_gene: TRBV6-1; j_gene: TRBJ2-1; abundance: many; d_gene: NA; CDR3nt: TGTGCCAGCAGTGAAGAGGGAGATGAGCAGTTCTTC; CDR3aa: CASSEEGDEQFF
v_gene: TRBV25-1; j_gene: TRBJ1-4; abundance: few; d_gene: NA; CDR3nt: TGTGCCAGCAGTGAATATGTCAGTCGCGCTAATGAAAAACTGTTTTTT; CDR3aa: CASSEYVSRANEKLFF
v_gene: TRBV10-1; j_gene: TRBJ2-3; abundance: NA; d_gene: NA; CDR3nt: TGCGCCAGCAGTTGGACAATGCCCACAGATACGCAGTATTTT; CDR3aa: CASSWTMPTDTQYF
v_gene: TRBV10-3; j_gene: TRBJ2-7; abundance: many; d_gene: TRBD1; CDR3nt: TGTGCCATCAGGGACGAGGACAGGGGCGGCTCCGAGCAGTACTTC; CDR3aa: CAIRDEDRGGSEQYF
v_gene: TRBV11-2; j_gene: TRBJ2-1; abundance: many; d_gene: NA; CDR3nt: TGTGCCAGCAGCTTAGAATTGGGCAATGAGCAGTTCTTC; CDR3aa: CASSLELGNEQFF
v_gene: TRBV28; j_gene: TRBJ1-3; abundance: many; d_gene: NA; CDR3nt: TGTGCCAGCGGTAGAGGGGTTGTAGATGGAAACACCATATATTTT; CDR3aa: CASGRGVVDGNTIYF
v_gene: TRBV2; j_gene: TRBJ2-5; abundance: many; d_gene: TRBD2; CDR3nt: TGTGCCAGCAGCCGGTGGACTAGCGGGGACATGAAGACCCAGTACTTC; CDR3aa: CASSRWTSGDMKTQYF
v_gene: TRBV4-1; j_gene: TRBJ2-7; abundance: NA; d_gene: TRBD1; CDR3nt: TGCGCCAGCAGCCAAGAGGGGACAGGGCTGAATGAGCAGTACTTC; CDR3aa: CASSQEGTGLNEQYF
v_gene: TRBV12-3/TRBV12-4; j_gene: TRBJ1-1; abundance: many; d_gene: NA; CDR3nt: TGTGCCAGCCTTACGGCAGGGCACACTGAAGCTTTCTTT; CDR3aa: CASLTAGHTEAFF
v_gene: TRBV7-2; j_gene: TRBJ2-3; abundance: NA; d_gene: TRBD2; CDR3nt: TGTGCCAGCAGCCCACCGGGACTAGCGGTCACAGATACGCAGTATTTT; CDR3aa: CASSPPGLAVTDTQYF
v_gene: TRBV7-9; j_gene: TRBJ2-5; abundance: many; d_gene: NA; CDR3nt: TGTGCCAGCAGCTTCGTAGAGACCCAGTACTTC; CDR3aa: CASSFVETQYF
v_gene: TRBV29-1; j_gene: TRBJ2-7; abundance: NA; d_gene: TRBD1; CDR3nt: TGCAGCGTTGATCAATTTCTACCGGGACAGGGTATTTTTGGGGACGAGCAGTACTTC; CDR3aa: CSVDQFLPGQGIFGDEQYF
v_gene: TRBV20-1; j_gene: TRBJ2-5; abundance: many; d_gene: TRBD1; CDR3nt: TGCAGTGCTAGAGGGACAGGTGGGGGAGAGACCCAGTACTTC; CDR3aa: CSARGTGGGETQYF
v_gene: TRBV4-1; j_gene: TRBJ2-2; abundance: few; d_gene: NA; CDR3nt: TGCGCCAGCAGCCTCAAAGGGGGGCGGCGAAACACCGGGGAGCTGTTTTTT; CDR3aa: CASSLKGGRRNTGELFF
v_gene: TRBV6-2/TRBV6-3; j_gene: TRBJ2-7; abundance: many; d_gene: TRBD1; CDR3nt: TGTGCCAGCAGTCTCCCGGGACAGGGGGCCTACGAGCAGTACTTC; CDR3aa: CASSLPGQGAYEQYF
v_gene: TRBV12-3/TRBV12-4; j_gene: TRBJ2-1; abundance: many; d_gene: NA; CDR3nt: TGTGCCAGCAGTTTAATCGGGGTCCAGTTCTTC; CDR3aa: CASSLIGVQFF
v_gene: TRBV2; j_gene: TRBJ2-5; abundance: many; d_gene: NA; CDR3nt: TGTGCCAGCAGTGTTCGGGTTCGAGGAGAGACCCAGTACTTC; CDR3aa: CASSVRVRGETQYF
v_gene: TRBV20-1; j_gene: TRBJ1-2; abundance: many; d_gene: NA; CDR3nt: TGCAGTGCTAGAGAGCTGAGAGTTGTAACTATGGACTACACCTTC; CDR3aa: CSARELRVVTMDYTF
v_gene: TRBV28; j_gene: TRBJ2-1; abundance: NA; d_gene: TRBD2; CDR3nt: TGTGCCAGCAGTGCGACTAGCGAGTCTCCCAATGAGCAGTTCTTC; CDR3aa: CASSATSESPNEQFF
v_gene: TRBV11-2; j_gene: TRBJ1-2; abundance: NA; d_gene: TRBD1; CDR3nt: TGTGCCAGCAGCTTAGTGGGGACAGCTAACTATGGCTACACCTTC; CDR3aa: CASSLVGTANYGYTF
v_gene: TRBV24-1; j_gene: TRBJ2-3; abundance: NA; d_gene: TRBD1; CDR3nt: TGTGCCACCAGTGAGAGACAGGGCGGCACAGATACGCAGTATTTT; CDR3aa: CATSERQGGTDTQYF
v_gene: TRBV3-1; j_gene: TRBJ2-7; abundance: many; d_gene: NA; CDR3nt: TGTGCCAGCAGCGAGCTAGGCTACGAGCAGTACTTC; CDR3aa: CASSELGYEQYF
v_gene: TRBV10-3; j_gene: TRBJ1-3; abundance: NA; d_gene: NA; CDR3nt: TGTGCCATCAGTGAGTCAGCCTACTCTGGAAACACCATATATTTT; CDR3aa: CAISESAYSGNTIYF
v_gene: TRBV28; j_gene: TRBJ2-5; abundance: many; d_gene: TRBD1; CDR3nt: TGTGCCAGCAGTTCCCCCCAAGGGGGCGCGGAGACCCAGTACTTC; CDR3aa: CASSSPQGGAETQYF
v_gene: TRBV10-3; j_gene: TRBJ2-7; abundance: few; d_gene: NA; CDR3nt: TGTGCCATCAGTGATCCGGGACACCCCTACGAGCAGTACTTC; CDR3aa: CAISDPGHPYEQYF